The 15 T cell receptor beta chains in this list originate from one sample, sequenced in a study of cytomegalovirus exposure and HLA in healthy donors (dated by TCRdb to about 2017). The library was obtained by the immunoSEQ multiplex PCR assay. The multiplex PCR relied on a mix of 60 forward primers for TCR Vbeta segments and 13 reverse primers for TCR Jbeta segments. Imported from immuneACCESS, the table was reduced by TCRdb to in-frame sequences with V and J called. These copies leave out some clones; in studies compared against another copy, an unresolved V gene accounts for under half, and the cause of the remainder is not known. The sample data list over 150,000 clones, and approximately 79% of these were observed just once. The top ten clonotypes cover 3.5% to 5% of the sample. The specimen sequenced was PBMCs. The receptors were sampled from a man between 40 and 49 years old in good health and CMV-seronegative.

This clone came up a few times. The CDR3 reads CASSQDRMNTEAFF. The CDR3 DNA reads as TGCGCCAGCAGCCAAGACAGGATGAACACTGAAGCTTTCTTT. The J gene is TRBJ1-1, the V gene TRBV4-1, with D hard to call. The CDR3 runs 14 residues. The germline V gene encodes CDR1 MGHRA and CDR2 YSYEKL. V lost 0 bases, J lost 0 bases, and 5 bases lay in between.

CDR3 amino acids: CASSLIGQGYNEQFF. CDR3 DNA sequence: TGCGCCAGCAGCTTAATTGGACAGGGGTACAATGAGCAGTTCTTC. The V gene is TRBV5-1, the J gene TRBJ2-1, with 9 nucleotides matching TRBD1. V shed 2 bases and J 4 bases; nucleotides not matched to a gene: 4. This CDR3 has 15 residues. The germline V gene encodes CDR1 SGHRS and CDR2 YFSETQ.

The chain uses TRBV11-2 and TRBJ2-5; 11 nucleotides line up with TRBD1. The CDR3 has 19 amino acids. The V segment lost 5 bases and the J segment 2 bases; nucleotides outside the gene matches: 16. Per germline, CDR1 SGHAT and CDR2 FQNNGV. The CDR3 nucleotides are TGTGCCAGCAGCGTAGGGGTGGCTTGGCGGGACAGGGGGCAAGAGACCCAGTACTTC. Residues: CASSVGVAWRDRGQETQYF.

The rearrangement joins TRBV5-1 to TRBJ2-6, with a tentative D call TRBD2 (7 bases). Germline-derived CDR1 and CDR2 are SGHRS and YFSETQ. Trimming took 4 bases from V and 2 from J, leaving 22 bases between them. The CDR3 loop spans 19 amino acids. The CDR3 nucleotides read TGCGCCAGCAGCCTCGTTGGAAGGGGGGGACCCCCTGGGGCCAACGTCCTGACTTTC. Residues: CASSLVGRGGPPGANVLTF.

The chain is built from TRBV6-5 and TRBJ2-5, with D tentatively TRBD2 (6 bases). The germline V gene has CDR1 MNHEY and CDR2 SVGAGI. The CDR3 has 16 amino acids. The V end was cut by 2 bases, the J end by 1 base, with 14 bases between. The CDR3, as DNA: TGTGCCAGCAGTTACAACCGCTTGCGGGGCCAAGAGACCCAGTACTTC. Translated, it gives CASSYNRLRGQETQYF.

The CDR3 protein is CAWRAGSGNTIYF. Written as DNA, the CDR3 is TGTGCCTGGAGAGCCGGGTCTGGAAACACCATATATTTT. This chain uses TRBV30 with TRBJ1-3, with unresolved D. Trimming took off 3 bases at V and 1 base at J, with 7 bases between the two ends. CDR1 GTSNPN and CDR2 SVGIG come from the germline V gene (reference sequence). There are 13 residues in the CDR3.

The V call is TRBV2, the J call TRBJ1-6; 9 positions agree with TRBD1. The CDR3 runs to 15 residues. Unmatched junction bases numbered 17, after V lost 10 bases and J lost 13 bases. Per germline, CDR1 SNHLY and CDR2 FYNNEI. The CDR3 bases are TGTGCCACCCAGGGGGGACAGGGTCTATTCAGGCCCCTCCACTTT. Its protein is CATQGGQGLFRPLHF.

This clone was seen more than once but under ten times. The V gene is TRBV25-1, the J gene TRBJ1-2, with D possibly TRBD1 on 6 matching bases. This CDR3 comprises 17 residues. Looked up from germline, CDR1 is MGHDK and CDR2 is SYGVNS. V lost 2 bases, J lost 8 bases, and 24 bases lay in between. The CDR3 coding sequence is TGTGCCAGCAGTGAACCAAGGGGGGGGTTACAATCGGACGGCTACACCTTC. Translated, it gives CASSEPRGGLQSDGYTF.

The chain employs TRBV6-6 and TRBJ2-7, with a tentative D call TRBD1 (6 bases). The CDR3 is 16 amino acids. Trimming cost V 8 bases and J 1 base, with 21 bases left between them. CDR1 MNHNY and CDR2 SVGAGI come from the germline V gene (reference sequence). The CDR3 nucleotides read TGTGCCAGCTTGAGTAGTTCCGGGACACCGTCCTACGAGCAGTACTTC. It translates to CASLSSSGTPSYEQYF.

The DNA for the CDR3 is TGTGCCATCAACCAAAGGACAGGGGGGGGCTATGGCTACACCTTC. Translation: CAINQRTGGGYGYTF. The chain uses TRBV10-3 and TRBJ1-2; TRBD1 agrees at 10 bases. V lost 7 bases and J lost 4; bases outside the gene matches: 9. Germline loops: CDR1 ENHRY, CDR2 SYGVKD. The CDR3 loop spans 15 amino acids.

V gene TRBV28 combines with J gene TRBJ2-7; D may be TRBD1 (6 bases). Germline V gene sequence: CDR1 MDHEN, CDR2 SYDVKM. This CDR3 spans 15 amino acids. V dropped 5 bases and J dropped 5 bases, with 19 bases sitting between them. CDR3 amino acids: CASSEIQGDVHEQYF. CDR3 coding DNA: TGTGCCAGCAGTGAAATACAGGGAGATGTCCACGAGCAGTACTTC.

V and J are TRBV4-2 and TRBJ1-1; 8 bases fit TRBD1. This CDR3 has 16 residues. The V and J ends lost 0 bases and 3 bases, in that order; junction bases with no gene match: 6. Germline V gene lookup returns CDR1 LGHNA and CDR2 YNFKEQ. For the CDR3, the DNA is TGTGCCAGCAGCCAAGATCGGACAGGGTGGGACACTGAAGCTTTCTTT. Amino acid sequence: CASSQDRTGWDTEAFF.

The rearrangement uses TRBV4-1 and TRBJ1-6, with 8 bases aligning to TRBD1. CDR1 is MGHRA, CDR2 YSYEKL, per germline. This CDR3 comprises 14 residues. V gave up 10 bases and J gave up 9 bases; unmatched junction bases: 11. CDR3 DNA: TGCGCCACTACAACAGGGGGAATAGGTTCACCCCTCCACTTT. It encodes CATTTGGIGSPLHF.

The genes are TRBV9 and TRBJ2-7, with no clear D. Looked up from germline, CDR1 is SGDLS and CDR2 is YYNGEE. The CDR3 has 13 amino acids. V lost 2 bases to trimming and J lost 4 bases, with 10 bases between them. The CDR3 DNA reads TGTGCCAGCAGCGTTTACGGTGGTTACGAGCAGTACTTC. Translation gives CASSVYGGYEQYF. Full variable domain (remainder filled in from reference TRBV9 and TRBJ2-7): DSGVTQTPKHLITATGQRVTLRCSPRSGDLSVYWYQQSLDQGLQFLIQYYNGEERAKGNILERFSAQQFPDLHSELNLSSLELGDSALYFCASSVYGGYEQYFGPGTRLTVT.

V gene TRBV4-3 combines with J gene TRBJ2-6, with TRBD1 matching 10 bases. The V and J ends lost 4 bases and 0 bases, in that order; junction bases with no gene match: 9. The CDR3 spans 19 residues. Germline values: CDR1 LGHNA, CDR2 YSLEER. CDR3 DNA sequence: TGCGCCAGCAGCCGAACCGGGACAGGGGATTACTCTGGGGCCAACGTCCTGACTTTC. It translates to CASSRTGTGDYSGANVLTF.